This T cell receptor (beta chain) was retrieved from a study of graft-versus-host responses after intestinal transplantation. At the level of the study: Multivisceral, liver-intestinal, or isolated intestinal grafts went to recipients. Each patient got anti-thymocyte globulin induction, then tacrolimus and steroids for about 3 years.

Study results and caveats: Some GvH clones appeared in ileal mucosa or blood before recipient bone marrow. Researchers found peak circulating GvH clone levels linked to early post-transplant HvG declines.

The CDR3 is 15 amino acids. V gave up 2 bases and J gave up 6 bases, with 16 bases separating them. Germline V gene data show CDR1 as LNHDA and CDR2 as SQIVND (reference sequence). Worth noting for this clone: No antigen is known for it.

TCRdb's table, derived via immunoSEQ multiplex PCR, lists solely in-frame clones and lacks some. The data show tens of thousands of clones, 91% seen once. The source material was unstimulated CD8+ T cells sorted from spleen or lymph node cells, sampled before intestinal transplant. The TCR was taken from a human donor who received an intestinal transplant. The rearrangement joins TRBV19 to TRBJ1-2; D ambiguous. CDR3 DNA: TGTGCCAGTAGTATAATAGACGATGTTCGGGATGGCTACACCTTC. Protein sequence: CASSIIDDVRDGYTF.